This T cell receptor (beta chain) was recorded in a study of read filtering for tumor transcriptome and immune sequencing (TCRdb year 2020). In terms of the full investigation: The cohort had some 16 male and 15 or so female patients with a mean age of about 71 years, ranging from roughly 45 to 85. By revised international staging, roughly eight patients were R-ISS I, under 20 were R-ISS II and roughly 7 were R-ISS III. TCR-region mapped reads per sample ranged from about 4.05 to 10.27 million with IR-seq versus only roughly 75 to 1273 with RNA-seq. Using the same bone marrow samples, the study ran both targeted immune repertoire sequencing and bulk whole-transcriptome sequencing and then compared the TCR repertoires from each method. Whole-transcriptome libraries were prepared with the TruSeq RNA Access Library Prep Kit after DNase treatment. A main aim was a read-filtering strategy for immune repertoire data, specifically whether clonotypes supported by a single read should be removed.

TCR libraries were constructed from roughly 380 ng RNA using the Immunoverse kit, and molecular barcoded adaptors covering alpha/delta and beta/gamma chains were employed. TCR library preparation used the same RNA that was used for transcriptome sequencing. Sequencing of the TCR libraries was done on an Illumina HiSeq 4000 with 2 x 150 cycles. In the paper's pipeline: MiXCR aligned TCR reads to human V, D, J and C references and assembled the aligned reads into CDR3 clonotypes, with quality filtering and error correction included. Clonotype counts and gene usage diversity were analyzed with the tcR package in R. Raw mapping reads were checked after the RNA-seq reads had been mapped by STAR aligner version 2.5.3a onto the human GRCh37 genome. To test how sequencing depth affected the clonotypes detected, IR-seq fastq files were randomly downsampled with Seqtk 1.3. The public reads were run again by TCRdb, first through fastp at Q25 and then through MiXCR, and only productive beta chains were kept. Every entry covers one CDR3 protein and lists the most common genes and DNA from its rows. What appears here as the V and J calls and clone size reflects TCRdb's work, not the paper's. The sample includes approximately 57,000 distinct CDR3 sequences, with over 9% observed a single time. The top ten clonotypes cover 16% of the sample.

The investigation overall reported the following: In IR-seq, single-read clonotypes were approximately 80% of clonotypes but around 3.2% of total reads; in RNA-seq they were 74.6% of clonotypes and about 40% of reads. The sorted CD138-negative fraction was not purified T cells but a mixed bone marrow immune population. IR-seq captured clonotypes at much higher depth and more reliably than RNA-seq, and smaller IR-seq throughput sufficed to identify most shared clonotypes. Removing single-read clonotypes increased the correlation between IR-seq and RNA-seq shared clonotype proportions.

Each patient had bone marrow sampled at the time of active disease. Ficoll-Hypaque density gradient centrifugation was used to isolate the bone marrow mononuclear cells. To remove myeloma plasma cells, the cells were labeled with CD138 magnetic microbeads on a MACS separator, and CD138-negative cells were then collected by negative selection. The purity of the isolated cells was checked by flow cytometry with CD138 antibodies on an Attune NxT. Total RNA was extracted using TRIzol reagent and was quantified on a NanoDrop spectrophotometer. Paired RNA-seq and IR-seq were performed on each patient's CD138-negative bone marrow sample. This clonotype has at least ten counts. No antigen is known for it. Per-base qualities were not stored, and no clone one base away is much larger. The material sequenced was a population of CD138-negative cells sorted from bone marrow. The cell subset or site label, as the study defines it: bone marrow mononuclear cells depleted of CD138+ plasma/myeloma cells by negative magnetic selection. The TCR comes from a donor at least 40 years old with multiple myeloma.

In nucleotide form, the sequence is TGCAGCGTTGTTGTTGGCCCCACAGATACGCAGTATTTT. This sequence encodes CSVVVGPTDTQYF. The chain is made from TRBV29-1 and TRBJ2-3; the D gene lacks a confident call. The CDR3 covers 13 residues, taking in both the cysteine and the phenylalanine. The DNA shown is the 39-base CDR3, in frame from base 1. Trimming at the junction amounts to 4 bases on V and 2 bases on J, and the germline ends lie 10 bases apart. Looking up the germline V gene yields CDR1 SQVTM and CDR2 ANQGSEA.